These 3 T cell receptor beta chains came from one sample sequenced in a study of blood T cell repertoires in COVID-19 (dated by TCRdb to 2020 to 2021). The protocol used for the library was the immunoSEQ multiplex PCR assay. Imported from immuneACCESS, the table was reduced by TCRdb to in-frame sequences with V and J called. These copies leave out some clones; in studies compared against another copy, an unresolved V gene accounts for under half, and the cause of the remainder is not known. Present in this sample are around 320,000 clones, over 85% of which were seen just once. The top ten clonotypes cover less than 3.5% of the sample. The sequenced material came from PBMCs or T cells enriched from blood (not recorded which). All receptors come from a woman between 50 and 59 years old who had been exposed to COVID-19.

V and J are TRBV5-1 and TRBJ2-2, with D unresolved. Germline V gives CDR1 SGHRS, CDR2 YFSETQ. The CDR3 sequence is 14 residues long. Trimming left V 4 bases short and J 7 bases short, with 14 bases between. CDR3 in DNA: TGCGCCAGCAGCCCCTACATGACAATCGGGGAGCTGTTTTTT. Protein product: CASSPYMTIGELFF.

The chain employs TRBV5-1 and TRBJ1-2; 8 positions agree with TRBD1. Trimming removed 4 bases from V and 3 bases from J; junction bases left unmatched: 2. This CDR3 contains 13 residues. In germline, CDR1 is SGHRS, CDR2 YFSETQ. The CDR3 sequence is CASSPTGDYGYTF. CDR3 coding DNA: TGCGCCAGCAGCCCGACAGGGGACTATGGCTACACCTTC.

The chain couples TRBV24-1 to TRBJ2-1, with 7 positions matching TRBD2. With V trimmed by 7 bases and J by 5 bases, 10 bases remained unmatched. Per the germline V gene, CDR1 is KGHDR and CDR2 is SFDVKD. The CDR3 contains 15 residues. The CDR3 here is CATSQTSAINNEQFF. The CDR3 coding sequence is TGTGCCACCAGCCAAACTAGCGCGATCAACAATGAGCAGTTCTTC.